This T cell receptor (beta chain) was profiled in a study of blood T cell repertoires in COVID-19. Study-level information: From the United States, Italy and Spain came samples of acute and convalescent COVID-19. Sample material is recorded as cDNA or gDNA derived from T cells, B-cell-depleted T cells, or PBMCs.

As originally analysed: Reference gene primers were amplified, and this amplification served to estimate nucleated cell counts. Sequencing used immunoSEQ multiplex PCR; TCRdb keeps in-frame clones, though not all of them. Clone size and the V and J calls come from that table; the DNA yielded D and trimming. The sample contains some 300,000 clones, 85% to 90% of which appear only once. There are 16 residues in the CDR3. The trim removed 0 bases at V and 7 bases at J, leaving 7 bases unmatched. CDR1 is LGHNA and CDR2 is YNFKEQ in the germline V gene. This TCR derives from an older man with acute or convalescent COVID-19. Sample: peripheral blood. This chain joins TRBV4-2 and TRBJ1-4; TRBD1 matches at 8 bases. The CDR3 loop is CASSQDPRDRLEKLFF. The CDR3 DNA reads as TGTGCCAGCAGCCAAGATCCCCGGGACAGGCTTGAAAAACTGTTTTTT.